The present TCR beta chain was sequenced within a study of CD8 T cells in Susac syndrome. TCR beta sequencing was performed on blood CD8+ and CD4+ T cells. The multiple sclerosis control group comprised treatment-naive patients with stable or active relapsing-remitting disease. The TEMRA cells underwent FACS enrichment, while the CD8+ and CD4+ T cells underwent negative isolation. The length of the CDR3 is 17 residues. V lost 5 bases to trimming and J lost 0 bases, with 20 bases between them. CDR1 and CDR2 from the germline V gene are MDHEN and SYDVKM. Reverse transcription of about 0.5 to 1 ug RNA was carried out with random hexamers. Amplification of TCR beta CDR3 used immunoSEQ multiplex PCR across 54 Vbeta and 13 Jbeta. MiXCR, run by TCRdb on the immunoSEQ multiplex PCR reads, gives a single entry per CDR3 protein. Among fewer than 300,000 distinct CDR3 sequences listed, roughly 81% were seen once.

The clonotype originates from a human donor with multiple sclerosis. Specimen: CD8+ T cells from PBMCs. The chain is built from TRBV28 and TRBJ2-7; a possible D gene is TRBD1 (5 bases). The CDR3 region has the DNA TGTGCCAGCAGTCCTACTCTGAGGACATTATCCTCCTACGAGCAGTACTTC. This encodes CASSPTLRTLSSYEQYF.